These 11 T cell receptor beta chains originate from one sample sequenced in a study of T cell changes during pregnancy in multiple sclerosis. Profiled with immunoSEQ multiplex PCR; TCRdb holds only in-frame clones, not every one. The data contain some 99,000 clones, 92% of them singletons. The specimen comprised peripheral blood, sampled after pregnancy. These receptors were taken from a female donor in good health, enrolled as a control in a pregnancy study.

The CDR3 spells CASSAGLAIGELFF. The CDR3 coding sequence is TGTGCCAGCAGTGCGGGACTAGCTATCGGGGAGCTGTTTTTT. V is TRBV2 and J is TRBJ2-2; 9 positions match TRBD2. The CDR3 is 14 residues long. The junction had 4 bases not matched to a gene; V was cut back by 4 bases and J by 7 bases. Germline lookup yields CDR1 SNHLY and CDR2 FYNNEI.

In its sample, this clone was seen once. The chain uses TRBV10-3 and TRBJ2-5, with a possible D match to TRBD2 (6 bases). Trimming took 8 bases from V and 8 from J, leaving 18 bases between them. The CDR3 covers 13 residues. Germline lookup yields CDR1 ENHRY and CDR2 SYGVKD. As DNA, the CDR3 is TGTGCCATCCGGCGGGACGACCAATACACCCAGTACTTC. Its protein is CAIRRDDQYTQYF.

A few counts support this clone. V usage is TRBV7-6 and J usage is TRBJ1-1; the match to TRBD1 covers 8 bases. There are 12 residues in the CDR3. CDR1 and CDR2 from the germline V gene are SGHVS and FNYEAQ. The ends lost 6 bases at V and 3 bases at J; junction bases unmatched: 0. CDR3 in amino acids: CASRTGDTEAFF. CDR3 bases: TGTGCCAGCAGGACAGGGGACACTGAAGCTTTCTTT.

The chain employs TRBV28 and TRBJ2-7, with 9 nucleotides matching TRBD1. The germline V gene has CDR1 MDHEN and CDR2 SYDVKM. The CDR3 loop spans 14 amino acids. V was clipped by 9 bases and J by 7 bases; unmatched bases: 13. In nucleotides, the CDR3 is TGTGCCAGTGGACCCCGGACAGGGGATCGGGAGCAGTACTTC. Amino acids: CASGPRTGDREQYF.

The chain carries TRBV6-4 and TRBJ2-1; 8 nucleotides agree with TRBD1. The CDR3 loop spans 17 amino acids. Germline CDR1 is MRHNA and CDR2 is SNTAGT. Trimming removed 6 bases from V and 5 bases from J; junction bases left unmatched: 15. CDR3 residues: CASRRGQEAKLDNEQFF. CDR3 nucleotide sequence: TGTGCCAGCAGACGGGGACAGGAAGCAAAATTAGACAATGAGCAGTTCTTC.

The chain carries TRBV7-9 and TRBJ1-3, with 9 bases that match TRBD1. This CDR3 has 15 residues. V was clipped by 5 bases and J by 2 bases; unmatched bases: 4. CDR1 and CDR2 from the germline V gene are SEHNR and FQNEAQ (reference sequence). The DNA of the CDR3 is TGTGCCAGCAGCCCCGGACAGGGGACTGGAAACACCATATATTTT. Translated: CASSPGQGTGNTIYF.

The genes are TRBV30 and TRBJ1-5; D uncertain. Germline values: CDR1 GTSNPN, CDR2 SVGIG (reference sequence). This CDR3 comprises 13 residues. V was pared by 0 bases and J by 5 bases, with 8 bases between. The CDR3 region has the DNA TGTGCCTGGAGTGTTGGAGGAGATCAGCCCCAGCATTTT. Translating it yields CAWSVGGDQPQHF.

The DNA for the CDR3 is TGTGCCAGCAGTCCTCCCGGGGGTTCCTACGAGCAGTACTTC. Amino acids: CASSPPGGSYEQYF. This chain joins TRBV28 and TRBJ2-7, with D tentatively TRBD2 (6 bases). V lost 5 bases and J lost 1, with 12 bases in between. The CDR3 sequence is 14 residues long. The germline V gene encodes CDR1 MDHEN and CDR2 SYDVKM. The variable domain in full, with the rest retrieved from reference TRBV28 and TRBJ2-7, is DVKVTQSSRYLVKRTGEKVFLECVQDMDHENMFWYRQDPGLGLRLIYFSYDVKMKEKGDIPEGYSVSREKKERFSLILESASTNQTSMYLCASSPPGGSYEQYFGPGTRLTVT.

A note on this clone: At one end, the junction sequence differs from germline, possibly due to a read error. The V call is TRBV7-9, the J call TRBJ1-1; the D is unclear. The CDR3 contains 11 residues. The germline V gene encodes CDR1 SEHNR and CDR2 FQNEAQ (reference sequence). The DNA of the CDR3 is TGTGCCAGCAGCTTTAACAGTGAAGCTTTCTTT. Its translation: CASSFNSEAFF.

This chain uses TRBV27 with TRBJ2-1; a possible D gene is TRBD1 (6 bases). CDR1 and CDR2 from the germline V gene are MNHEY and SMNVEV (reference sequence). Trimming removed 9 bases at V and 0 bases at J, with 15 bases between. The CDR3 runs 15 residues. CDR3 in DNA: TGTGCCAGTCTGCAGGGGTATAGCTCCTACAATGAGCAGTTCTTC. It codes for CASLQGYSSYNEQFF.

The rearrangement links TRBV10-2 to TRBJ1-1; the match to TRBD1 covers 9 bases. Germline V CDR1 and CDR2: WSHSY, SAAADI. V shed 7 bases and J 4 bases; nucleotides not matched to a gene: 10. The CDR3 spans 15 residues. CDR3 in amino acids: CASTSGQGGGTEAFF. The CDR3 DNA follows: TGCGCCAGCACTTCGGGACAGGGTGGGGGCACTGAAGCTTTCTTT.